The 15 T cell receptor beta chains reported below all come from one sample, sequenced in a study of cytomegalovirus exposure and HLA in healthy donors. In the PCR, 60 Vbeta and 13 Jbeta primers were used. Assay used: immunoSEQ multiplex PCR; TCRdb lists only in-frame clones, some missing. The table shows some 180,000 clones, with about 85% occurring only once. Sequences were obtained from PBMCs. Source of these receptors: a man under 40 in good health and CMV-seropositive.

CDR3 residues: CATQSGQGFYGYTF. Written as DNA, the CDR3 is TGTGCCACCCAGTCGGGACAGGGCTTCTATGGCTACACCTTC. The rearrangement links TRBV7-2 to TRBJ1-2; 9 nucleotides line up with TRBD1. The germline V gene has CDR1 SGHTA and CDR2 FQGNSA. The V and J ends lost 10 bases and 4 bases, in that order; junction bases with no gene match: 10. This CDR3 has 14 amino acids.

The chain links TRBV5-4 to TRBJ1-1, with D maybe TRBD1 (5 bases). The CDR3 is 14 residues long. CDR1 is SGHNT, CDR2 YYREEE, per germline (reference sequence). Trimming left V 3 bases short and J 0 bases short, with 9 bases between. The CDR3 DNA sequence: TGTGCCAGCAGCTACACGACAGTGAACACTGAAGCTTTCTTT. Translated, it gives CASSYTTVNTEAFF.

The V gene is TRBV5-6, the J gene TRBJ2-2, with TRBD2 matching 14 bases. Germline V gives CDR1 SGHDT, CDR2 YYEEEE. The CDR3 runs 17 residues. After removal of 4 bases from V and 5 bases from J, the junction contained 7 bases not matched to a gene. CDR3 sequence reads: CASSPQGLAGVTGELFF. DNA of the CDR3: TGTGCCAGCAGCCCGCAGGGACTAGCGGGAGTAACCGGGGAGCTGTTTTTT. Supplemented by reference TRBV5-6 and TRBJ2-2, the full variable domain reads DAGVTQSPTHLIKTRGQQVTLRCSPKSGHDTVSWYQQALGQGPQFIFQYYEEEERQRGNFPDRFSGHQFPNYSSELNVNALLLGDSALYLCASSPQGLAGVTGELFFGEGSRLTVL.

V gene TRBV2 combines with J gene TRBJ2-1; D possibly corresponds to TRBD1 (6 bases). Trimming left V 8 bases short and J 5 bases short, with 13 bases between. Germline V gene lookup returns CDR1 SNHLY and CDR2 FYNNEI. The CDR3 loop spans 13 amino acids. CDR3 protein: CASQGSGHNEQFF. The CDR3 DNA is TGTGCCAGCCAGGGGTCGGGTCACAATGAGCAGTTCTTC.

The genes are TRBV12-5 and TRBJ2-1; possibly TRBD1 for D (6 bases). Germline V gene data show CDR1 as LGHNT and CDR2 as FRNRAP. The CDR3 length is 15 residues. Trimming removed 1 base at V and 4 bases at J, with 11 bases between. CDR3 sequence reads: CASGLGLGGYNEQFF. In DNA, the CDR3 is TGTGCTAGTGGTTTGGGCTTAGGGGGATACAATGAGCAGTTCTTC.

The J gene is TRBJ2-1, the V gene TRBV19; 10 bases are a match to TRBD2. Germline V gene sequence: CDR1 LNHDA, CDR2 SQIVND (reference sequence). CDR3 length: 17 residues. Trimming at V came to 8 bases and at J to 5 bases, leaving 15 bases not matched to a gene. CDR3 DNA sequence: TGTGCCAGTGTAGGAGCGGGAGGGCTGGGGAGAAACAATGAGCAGTTCTTC. It yields the protein CASVGAGGLGRNNEQFF.

The rearrangement uses TRBV27 and TRBJ2-2, with 12 bases identical to TRBD2. The CDR3 runs 13 residues. The J segment lost 5 bases and the V segment lost 9 bases, leaving 1 base of the junction unmatched. Germline V lookup: CDR1 MNHEY, CDR2 SMNVEV (reference sequence). The CDR3 reads CASGLAGTGELFF. The DNA of the CDR3 is TGTGCCAGTGGACTAGCGGGAACCGGGGAGCTGTTTTTT.

The chain carries TRBV6-1 and TRBJ2-3, with D perhaps matching TRBD2 (6 bases). The CDR3 length is 13 residues. CDR1 MNHNS and CDR2 SASEGT come from the germline V gene. Trimming cost V 9 bases and J 5 bases, with 15 bases left between them. In nucleotides, the CDR3 is TGTGCCAGTCTGCGGGACTTCCAAGATACGCAGTATTTT. Protein: CASLRDFQDTQYF.

This clone was recorded a few times. The chain couples TRBV27 to TRBJ2-3; 12 bases agree with TRBD2. The CDR3 contains 18 residues. Germline values: CDR1 MNHEY, CDR2 SMNVEV (reference sequence). V trimming: 5 bases; J trimming: 4 bases; junction bases outside the gene matches: 13. The CDR3 DNA reads as TGTGCCAGCAGTCCCCTCGGGGTGACTAGCGGGAGCGCAGATACGCAGTATTTT. Its protein is CASSPLGVTSGSADTQYF.

The sample holds a few counts of this clone. This rearrangement joins TRBV5-6 to TRBJ2-4; TRBD1 is a possible D gene (6 bases). V was clipped by 2 bases and J by 5 bases, with 14 bases between them. This CDR3 comprises 15 residues. Germline assignment: CDR1 SGHDT and CDR2 YYEEEE. The CDR3 here is CASSLGYRAENIQYF. For the CDR3, the DNA is TGTGCCAGCAGCTTAGGCTACAGGGCCGAAAACATTCAGTACTTC. Variable domain in full (rest from reference TRBV5-6 and TRBJ2-4): DAGVTQSPTHLIKTRGQQVTLRCSPKSGHDTVSWYQQALGQGPQFIFQYYEEEERQRGNFPDRFSGHQFPNYSSELNVNALLLGDSALYLCASSLGYRAENIQYFGAGTRLSVL.

This clone has just a few counts. The chain carries TRBV28 and TRBJ1-1; 10 bases align to TRBD1. V was clipped by 6 bases and J by 4 bases; unmatched bases: 5. Germline CDR1 MDHEN, CDR2 SYDVKM. This CDR3 spans 14 amino acids. For the CDR3, the DNA is TGTGCCAGCAGGCCGGGACAGGGGCCCACTGAAGCTTTCTTT. Amino acid sequence: CASRPGQGPTEAFF.

This rearrangement joins TRBV6-5 to TRBJ1-2; the D is unclear. This CDR3 is 13 amino acids long. V gave up 2 bases and J gave up 4 bases, with 8 bases separating them. CDR1 and CDR2 (germline): MNHEY, SVGAGI. CDR3 DNA: TGTGCCAGCAGTTACGGCCGTTTCTATGGCTACACCTTC. Translating it yields CASSYGRFYGYTF.

V usage is TRBV7-8 and J usage is TRBJ1-1; weak D call: TRBD1 (6 bases). The germline CDR1 and CDR2 sequences are SGHVS and FQNEAQ. V lost 6 bases and J lost 1, with 9 bases in between. There are 13 residues in the CDR3. CDR3 sequence (DNA): TGTGCCAGCAGACTAGGGGGGAACACTGAAGCTTTCTTT. This codes for CASRLGGNTEAFF.

This clone appeared once. The chain combines TRBV4-3 with TRBJ2-1, with D unresolved. The CDR3 loop spans 15 amino acids. The germline CDR1 and CDR2 sequences are LGHNA and YSLEER. Trimming stripped 3 bases from V and 0 bases from J, with 9 bases between. DNA of the CDR3: TGCGCCAGCAGCCACCCGCCGAGCTCCTACAATGAGCAGTTCTTC. Translation: CASSHPPSSYNEQFF.

The sample holds one count of this clone. The chain recombines TRBV13 with TRBJ2-2; 7 nucleotides match TRBD1. CDR1 is PRHDT, CDR2 FYEKMQ, per germline (reference sequence). Trimming removed 5 bases from V and 6 bases from J; junction bases left unmatched: 3. This CDR3 comprises 13 residues. The CDR3 reads CASSPGQAGELFF. The CDR3 nucleotides are TGTGCCAGCAGCCCTGGACAGGCCGGGGAGCTGTTTTTT.